This TCR beta chain is drawn from a study of Ad26.COV2.S vaccination and SARS-CoV-2 variants. Looking at the study overall: Doses of Ad26.COV2.S were injected into muscle once or twice, 56 days apart.

The protocol was immunoSEQ multiplex PCR, while the TCRdb copy is restricted to in-frame clones and leaves out a portion. In the table there are roughly 400,000 clones, roughly 90% of which are singletons. The germline CDR1 and CDR2 sequences are LGHDT and YNNKEL (reference sequence). Trimming removed 11 bases at V and 0 bases at J, with 20 bases between. This CDR3 contains 17 residues. Described treatment: 15 to 20 received Ad26.COV2.S at low or high dose, single or two shots; 5 received placebo; per-sample allocation not given. Collection of the samples took place on day 63 after the first injection of vaccine or placebo. Spike of the Wuhan-strain SARS-CoV-2 was expressed by an Ad26 vector, which formed the vaccine.

The V gene is TRBV3-1 (or the pseudogene TRBV3-2), the J gene TRBJ2-6; D not certain. The clonotype was recovered from a person between 18 and 60 years old who received the Ad26.COV2.S COVID-19 vaccine or a placebo. Sample: peripheral blood, taken in a trial of Ad26.COV2.S vaccine versus placebo. The CDR3 loop reads CASMTPAFSSGANVLTF. The DNA for the CDR3 is TGTGCCTCAATGACCCCCGCGTTTAGCTCTGGGGCCAACGTCCTGACTTTC.